This TCR beta chain originates from a study of blood T cell repertoires in COVID-19. Germline V gives CDR1 SNHLY, CDR2 FYNNEI. This CDR3 contains 13 residues. Germline trimming cut 8 bases from V and 5 bases from J; bases unmatched to any gene: 5. Here immunoSEQ multiplex PCR was the method, and the copy in TCRdb shows in-frame clones only, minus some. Here the sample spans approximately 260,000 clones, roughly 91% being singletons. Sequenced input: PBMCs or T cells enriched from blood (not recorded which). This TCR was recovered from a woman aged 60-75 years who had recovered from COVID-19. V gene TRBV2 combines with J gene TRBJ1-5; TRBD1 aligns across 8 bases. The CDR3 nucleotides are TGTGCCAGCCAAGTACAGGGGGATCAGCCCCAGCATTTT. Residues: CASQVQGDQPQHF.